Included here is one T cell receptor beta chain sequence, with context. Its specificity is unknown. These data come from a study of vaccination and CD4 T cells after COVID-19. Noted treatment: 10-day PBMC culture with coronavirus spike peptide pools or control peptides (ViraFEST assay). An Oncomine TCR Beta short-read assay was used to sequence the DNA from cultured CD4+ T cells. TCRdb re-called the PCR reads with MiXCR, one entry per CDR3 protein. Here the sample spans about 16,000 distinct CDR3 sequences, roughly 60% being singletons. The CDR3 loop spans 12 amino acids. The V end was cut by 7 bases, the J end by 2 bases, with 9 bases between. Germline V gene sequence: CDR1 MNHNS, CDR2 SASEGT.

The genes are TRBV6-1 and TRBJ2-7; D is uncertain. Specimen: CD4+ T cells from blood, cultured in vitro. This sequence originates from a human donor who had recovered from COVID-19. In DNA, the CDR3 is TGTGCCAGCAACCGGAAGCCCTACGAGCAGTACTTC. Translated, it gives CASNRKPYEQYF.